The sequence of this T cell receptor beta chain was determined in a study of blood T cell repertoires in COVID-19 (dated by TCRdb to about 2020). For the study in its entirety: Recovered participants in ImmuneRACE Cohort 3 were defined by two consecutive negative NP/OP PCR tests, clearance by a healthcare professional, or resolution of symptoms. The collaborator samples originated in the United States, Italy and Spain and spanned the acute and convalescent phases of COVID-19. The material from the prospective study consisted of cDNA or gDNA derived from T cells, B-cell-depleted T cells, or PBMCs. Deeply sampled blood TCRbeta repertoires from subjects exposed to, actively infected with, or recovered from COVID-19 were included in the dataset. The repertoires were released in a freely available public database meant as a resource for research on the immune response to SARS-CoV-2. The samples were drawn from the first 160 participants of the ongoing ImmuneRACE study and from roughly 1,300 subjects provided by 6 global collaborators. Sample metadata almost always included a de-identified subject ID, COVID-19 status, age in years and sex. Where available, HLA class I and class II types were taken from metadata supplied by the sample provider and were not determined by assay-based typing. What the authors observed across the whole study: The quantity of clinical and demographic metadata differed by source and by participant and was supplied without curation.

TCRbeta CDR3 regions were amplified from genomic DNA using the immunoSEQ Assay, a bias-controlled multiplex PCR. In the original analysis: The number of nucleated cells in each sample was estimated by amplification of reference gene primers within the assay. To quantify the absolute abundance of each unique TCRbeta CDR3 rearrangement, sequence reads were collapsed and filtered. For each sample, productive Simpson clonality was calculated as the square root of Simpson's diversity index across productive rearrangements. TCRdb carries this immuneACCESS record with in-frame sequences only. Its versions omit some clonotypes, under half of them owing to an unresolved V gene in the studies checked, with the rest unexplained. V and J calls and clone size are as listed in that table; D and trimming were resolved from the DNA. This sample is represented by around 140,000 clones; around 82% of them were singletons. 3% to 4% of the sample lies in the top ten.

Sequences SGHRS (CDR1) and YFSETQ (CDR2) are obtained from the germline V gene. From the cysteine up to the phenylalanine, the CDR3 has a length of 16 residues. Only the CDR3 region is kept as DNA, spanning 48 bases read in frame from base 1. V is trimmed back by 0 bases and J by 6 bases, and the junction contains 4 bases that no gene match accounts for. Participants in the prospective study were enrolled through a virtual design, were aged about 18 to 100 years, and lived in 20 to 30 United States geographic areas. Cohort assignment in the prospective study relied on participant-reported clinical history from a screening survey and a study questionnaire. In the prospective study, whole blood, serum and a nasopharyngeal or oropharyngeal swab were collected from each participant by mobile phlebotomists. Participants in the prospective study had the option to provide additional blood draws and questionnaires over a 2-month period. Before DNA extraction, prospective study blood samples were shipped either frozen or at room temperature.

Concerning this clone: Its antigen target is currently unknown. One base away there is no much larger clone; base qualities are not given.

This clonotype was sampled from a man aged 45-65 years in a cohort exposed to, infected with or recovered from COVID-19 (not recorded which). Recombination connected TRBV5-1 to TRBJ2-1; 12 of the junction bases match TRBD2. Sequencing used PBMCs or T cells enriched from blood (not recorded which). The encoded CDR3 is CASSLALAGGPNEQFF. The DNA reads as follows: TGCGCCAGCAGCTTGGCGCTAGCGGGGGGGCCCAATGAGCAGTTCTTC.